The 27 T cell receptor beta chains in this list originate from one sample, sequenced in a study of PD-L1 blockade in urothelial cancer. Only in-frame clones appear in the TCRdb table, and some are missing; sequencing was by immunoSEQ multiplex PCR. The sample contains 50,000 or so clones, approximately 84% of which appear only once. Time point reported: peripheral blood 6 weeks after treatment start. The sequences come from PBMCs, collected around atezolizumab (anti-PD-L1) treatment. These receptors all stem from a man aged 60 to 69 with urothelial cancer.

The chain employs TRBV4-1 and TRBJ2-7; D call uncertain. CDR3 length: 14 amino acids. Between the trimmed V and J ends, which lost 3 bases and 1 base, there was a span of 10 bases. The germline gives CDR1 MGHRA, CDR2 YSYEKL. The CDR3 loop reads CASSHPARSYEQYF. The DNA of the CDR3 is TGCGCCAGCAGCCATCCCGCGAGGTCCTACGAGCAGTACTTC.

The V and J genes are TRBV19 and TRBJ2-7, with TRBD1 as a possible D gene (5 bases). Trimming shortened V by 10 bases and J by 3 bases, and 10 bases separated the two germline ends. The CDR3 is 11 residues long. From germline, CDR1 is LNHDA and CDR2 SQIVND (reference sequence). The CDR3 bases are TGTGCCACAGGGTGGGGCTACGAGCAGTACTTC. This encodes CATGWGYEQYF.

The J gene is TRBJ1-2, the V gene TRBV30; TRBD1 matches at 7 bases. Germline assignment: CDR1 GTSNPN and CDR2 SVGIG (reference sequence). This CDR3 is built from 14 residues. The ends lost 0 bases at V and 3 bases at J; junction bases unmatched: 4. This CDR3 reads CAWSVRGRDYGYTF. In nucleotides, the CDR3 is TGTGCCTGGAGTGTAAGGGGGCGGGACTATGGCTACACCTTC.

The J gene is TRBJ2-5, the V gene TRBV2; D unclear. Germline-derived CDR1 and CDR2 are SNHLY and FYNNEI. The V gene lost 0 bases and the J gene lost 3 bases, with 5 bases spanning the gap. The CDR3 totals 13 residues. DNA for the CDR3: TGTGCCAGCAGTGAAGCCAGAAAAGAGACCCAGTACTTC. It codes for CASSEARKETQYF.

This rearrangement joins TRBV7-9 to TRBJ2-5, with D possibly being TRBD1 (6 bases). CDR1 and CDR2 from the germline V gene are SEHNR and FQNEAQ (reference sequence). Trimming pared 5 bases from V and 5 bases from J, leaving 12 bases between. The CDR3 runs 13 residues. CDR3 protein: CASSNRVRETQYF. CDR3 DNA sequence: TGTGCCAGCAGCAACAGGGTGAGGGAGACCCAGTACTTC.

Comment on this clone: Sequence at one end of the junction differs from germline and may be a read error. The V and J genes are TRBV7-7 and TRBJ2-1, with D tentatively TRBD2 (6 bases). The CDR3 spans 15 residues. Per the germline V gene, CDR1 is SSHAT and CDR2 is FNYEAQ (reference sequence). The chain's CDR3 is CASSSISGAYNEQFF. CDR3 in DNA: TGTGCTAGCAGCTCCATATCGGGGGCCTACAATGAGCAGTTCTTC.

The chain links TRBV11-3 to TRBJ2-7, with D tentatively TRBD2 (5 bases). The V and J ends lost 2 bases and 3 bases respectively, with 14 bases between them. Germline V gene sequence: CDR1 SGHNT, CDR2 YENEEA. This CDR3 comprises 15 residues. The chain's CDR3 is CASSLLGLNDYEQYF. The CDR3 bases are TGTGCCAGCAGCTTACTCGGACTCAACGACTACGAGCAGTACTTC.

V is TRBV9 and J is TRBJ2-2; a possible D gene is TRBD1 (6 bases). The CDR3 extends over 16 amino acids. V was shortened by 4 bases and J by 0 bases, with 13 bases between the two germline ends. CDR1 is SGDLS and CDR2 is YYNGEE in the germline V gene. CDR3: CASSPGTNTNTGELFF. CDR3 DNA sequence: TGTGCCAGCAGCCCGGGGACAAATACGAACACCGGGGAGCTGTTTTTT.

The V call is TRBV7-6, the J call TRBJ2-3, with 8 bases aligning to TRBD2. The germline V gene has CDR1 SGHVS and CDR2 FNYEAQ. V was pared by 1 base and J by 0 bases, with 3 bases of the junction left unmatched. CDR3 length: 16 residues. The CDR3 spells CASSLDIAGSTDTQYF. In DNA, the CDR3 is TGTGCCAGCAGCTTAGATATAGCGGGGAGCACAGATACGCAGTATTTT.

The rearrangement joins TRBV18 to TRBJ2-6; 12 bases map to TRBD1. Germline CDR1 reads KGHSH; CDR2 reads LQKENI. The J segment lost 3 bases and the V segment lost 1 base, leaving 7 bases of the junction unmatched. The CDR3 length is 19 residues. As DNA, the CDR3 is TGTGCCAGCTCACCACTCCCCGGGACAGGGGGCTTTGGGGCCAACGTCCTGACTTTC. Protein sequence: CASSPLPGTGGFGANVLTF. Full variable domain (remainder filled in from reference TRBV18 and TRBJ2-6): NAGVMQNPRHLVRRRGQEARLRCSPMKGHSHVYWYRQLPEEGLKFMVYLQKENIIDESGMPKERFSAEFPKEGPSILRIQQVVRGDSAAYFCASSPLPGTGGFGANVLTFGAGSRLTVL.

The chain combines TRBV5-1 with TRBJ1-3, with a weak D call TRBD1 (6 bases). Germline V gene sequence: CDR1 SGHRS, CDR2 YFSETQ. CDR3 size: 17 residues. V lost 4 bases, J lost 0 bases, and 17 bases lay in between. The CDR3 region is CASSPGGRTPSGNTIYF. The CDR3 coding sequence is TGCGCCAGCAGCCCGGGGGGCAGGACCCCCTCTGGAAACACCATATATTTT.

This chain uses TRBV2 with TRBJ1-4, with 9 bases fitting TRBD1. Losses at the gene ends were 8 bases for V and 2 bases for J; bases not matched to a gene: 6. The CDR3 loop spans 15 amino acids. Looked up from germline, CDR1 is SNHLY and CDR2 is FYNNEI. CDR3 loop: CASEGQGATNEKLFF. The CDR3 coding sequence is TGTGCCAGCGAGGGACAGGGTGCCACTAATGAAAAACTGTTTTTT.

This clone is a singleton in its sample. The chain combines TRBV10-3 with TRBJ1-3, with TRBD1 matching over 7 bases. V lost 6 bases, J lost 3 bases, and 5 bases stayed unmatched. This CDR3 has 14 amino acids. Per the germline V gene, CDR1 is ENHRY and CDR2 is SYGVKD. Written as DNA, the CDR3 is TGTGCCATCAGGTTGACAGGGTATGGAAACACCATATATTTT. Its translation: CAIRLTGYGNTIYF.

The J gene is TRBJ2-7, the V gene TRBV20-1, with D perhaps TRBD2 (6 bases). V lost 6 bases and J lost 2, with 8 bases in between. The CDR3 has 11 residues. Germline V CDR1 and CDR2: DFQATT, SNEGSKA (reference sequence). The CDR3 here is CSARRAYEQYF. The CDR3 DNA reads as TGCAGTGCCCGGAGGGCCTACGAGCAGTACTTC.

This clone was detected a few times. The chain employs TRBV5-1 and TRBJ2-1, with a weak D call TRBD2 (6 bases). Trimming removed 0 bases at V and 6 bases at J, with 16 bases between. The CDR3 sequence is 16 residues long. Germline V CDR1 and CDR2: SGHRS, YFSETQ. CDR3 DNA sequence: TGCGCCAGCAGCTTGGCATTTGCGGGGACCCCCAATGAGCAGTTCTTC. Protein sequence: CASSLAFAGTPNEQFF.

CDR3 nucleotide sequence: TGTGCCAGCAGCGCTCCGGAGACAGGATCCTACGAGCAGTACTTC. Translated: CASSAPETGSYEQYF. The gene calls are TRBV5-6 and TRBJ2-7; possibly TRBD1 for D (6 bases). The V end was cut by 4 bases, the J end by 1 base, with 15 bases between. The germline V gene has CDR1 SGHDT and CDR2 YYEEEE. The CDR3 extends over 15 amino acids. The full variable domain, with the rest looked up from reference TRBV5-6 and TRBJ2-7, is DAGVTQSPTHLIKTRGQQVTLRCSPKSGHDTVSWYQQALGQGPQFIFQYYEEEERQRGNFPDRFSGHQFPNYSSELNVNALLLGDSALYLCASSAPETGSYEQYFGPGTRLTVT.

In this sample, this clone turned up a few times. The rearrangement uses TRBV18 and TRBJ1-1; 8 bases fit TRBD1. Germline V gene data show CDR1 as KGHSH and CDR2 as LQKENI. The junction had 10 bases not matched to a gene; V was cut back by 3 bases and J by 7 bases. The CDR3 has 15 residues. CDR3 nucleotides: TGTGCCAGCTCACCCCTGCCAGGGGGCGCGGTTGAAGCTTTCTTT. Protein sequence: CASSPLPGGAVEAFF.

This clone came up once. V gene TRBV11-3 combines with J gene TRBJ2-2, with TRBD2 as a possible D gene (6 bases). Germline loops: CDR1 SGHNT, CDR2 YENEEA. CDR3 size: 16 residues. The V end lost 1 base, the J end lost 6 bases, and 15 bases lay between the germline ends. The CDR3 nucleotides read TGTGCCAGCAGCTTAGTGAGGGACTTCAATCCCGGGGAGCTGTTTTTT. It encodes CASSLVRDFNPGELFF.

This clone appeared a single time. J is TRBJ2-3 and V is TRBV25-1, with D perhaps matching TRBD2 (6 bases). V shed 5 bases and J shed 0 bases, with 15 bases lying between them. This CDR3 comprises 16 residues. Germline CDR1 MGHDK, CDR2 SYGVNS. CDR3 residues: CASSPAGRGSTDTQYF. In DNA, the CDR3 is TGTGCCAGCAGTCCCGCGGGGCGTGGGAGCACAGATACGCAGTATTTT.

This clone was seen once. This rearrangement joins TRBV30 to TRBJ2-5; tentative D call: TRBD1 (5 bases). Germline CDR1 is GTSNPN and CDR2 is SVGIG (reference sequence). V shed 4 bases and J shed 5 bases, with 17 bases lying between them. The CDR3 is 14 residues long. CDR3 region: CAWKFPTGSETQYF. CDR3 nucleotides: TGTGCCTGGAAGTTCCCCACAGGTTCGGAGACCCAGTACTTC.

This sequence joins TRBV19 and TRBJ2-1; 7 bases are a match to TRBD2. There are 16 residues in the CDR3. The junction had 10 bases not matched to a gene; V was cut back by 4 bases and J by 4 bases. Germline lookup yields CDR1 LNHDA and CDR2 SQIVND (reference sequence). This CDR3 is CASSTPIGGTYNEQFF. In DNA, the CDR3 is TGTGCCAGTAGTACCCCCATCGGGGGGACGTACAATGAGCAGTTCTTC.

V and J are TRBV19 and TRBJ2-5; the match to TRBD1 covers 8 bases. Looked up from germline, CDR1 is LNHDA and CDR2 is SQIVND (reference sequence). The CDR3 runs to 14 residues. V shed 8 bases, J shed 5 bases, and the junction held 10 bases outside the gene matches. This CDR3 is CASLTGGPRETQYF. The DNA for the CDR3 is TGTGCCAGTCTCACAGGGGGACCCCGTGAGACCCAGTACTTC.

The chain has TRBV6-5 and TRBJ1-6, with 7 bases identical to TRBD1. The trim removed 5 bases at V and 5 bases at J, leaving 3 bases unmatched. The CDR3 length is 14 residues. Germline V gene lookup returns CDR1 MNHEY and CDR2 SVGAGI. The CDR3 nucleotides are TGTGCCAGCAGTATGGGACAGCATAATTCACCCCTCCACTTT. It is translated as CASSMGQHNSPLHF.

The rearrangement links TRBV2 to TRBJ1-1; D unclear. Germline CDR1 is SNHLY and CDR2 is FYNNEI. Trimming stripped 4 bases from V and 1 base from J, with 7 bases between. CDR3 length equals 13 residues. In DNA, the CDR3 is TGTGCCAGCAGTGTTGAGGCGAACACTGAAGCTTTCTTT. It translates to CASSVEANTEAFF.

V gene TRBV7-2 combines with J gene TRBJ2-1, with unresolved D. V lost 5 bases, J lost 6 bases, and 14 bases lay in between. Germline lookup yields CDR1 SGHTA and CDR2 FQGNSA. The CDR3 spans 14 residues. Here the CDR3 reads CASSGPTIGNEQFF. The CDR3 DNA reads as TGTGCCAGCAGCGGGCCGACGATTGGCAATGAGCAGTTCTTC. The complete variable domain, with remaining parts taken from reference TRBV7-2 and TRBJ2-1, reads GAGVSQSPSNKVTEKGKDVELRCDPISGHTALYWYRQSLGQGLEFLIYFQGNSAPDKSGLPSDRFSAERTGGSVSTLTIQRTQQEDSAVYLCASSGPTIGNEQFFGPGTRLTVL.

The CDR3 coding sequence is TGTGCCAGCAGCCCCCCCCGACTAGCGGGGTACACAGATACGCAGTATTTT. Its protein product is CASSPPRLAGYTDTQYF. The chain has TRBV11-3 and TRBJ2-3, with 11 bases lining up with TRBD2. CDR3 length: 17 residues. In germline, CDR1 is SGHNT, CDR2 YENEEA. The junction had 9 bases not matched to a gene; V was cut back by 5 bases and J by 2 bases.

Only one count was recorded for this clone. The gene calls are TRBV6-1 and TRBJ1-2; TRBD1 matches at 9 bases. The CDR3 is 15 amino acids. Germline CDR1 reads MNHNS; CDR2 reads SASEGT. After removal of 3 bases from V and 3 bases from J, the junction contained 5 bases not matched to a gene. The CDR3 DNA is TGTGCCAGCAGTGATTGGACAGGGGATTACTATGGCTACACCTTC. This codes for CASSDWTGDYYGYTF.